This T cell receptor beta chain was obtained from a study of CD8 T cells in ankylosing spondylitis. TCRdb called the 5' RACE reads again in MiXCR, with one record for every CDR3 protein. Of approximately 350,000 distinct CDR3 sequences in the sample, roughly 20% were seen once. This clonotype turned up a few times. The CDR3 is 12 amino acids. Germline-derived CDR1 and CDR2 are MGHDK and SYGVNS. V lost 5 bases, J lost 6 bases, and 0 bases stayed unmatched. The source of this sequence is a male donor with ankylosing spondylitis or in good health (not recorded which). The genes are TRBV25-1 and TRBJ2-2, with 7 nucleotides matching TRBD2. The sample was blood, either unsorted or a sorted T cell fraction (not recorded which). CDR3 amino acids: CASSTSAGELFF. The CDR3 DNA sequence: TGTGCCAGCAGTACTAGCGCCGGGGAGCTGTTTTTT.